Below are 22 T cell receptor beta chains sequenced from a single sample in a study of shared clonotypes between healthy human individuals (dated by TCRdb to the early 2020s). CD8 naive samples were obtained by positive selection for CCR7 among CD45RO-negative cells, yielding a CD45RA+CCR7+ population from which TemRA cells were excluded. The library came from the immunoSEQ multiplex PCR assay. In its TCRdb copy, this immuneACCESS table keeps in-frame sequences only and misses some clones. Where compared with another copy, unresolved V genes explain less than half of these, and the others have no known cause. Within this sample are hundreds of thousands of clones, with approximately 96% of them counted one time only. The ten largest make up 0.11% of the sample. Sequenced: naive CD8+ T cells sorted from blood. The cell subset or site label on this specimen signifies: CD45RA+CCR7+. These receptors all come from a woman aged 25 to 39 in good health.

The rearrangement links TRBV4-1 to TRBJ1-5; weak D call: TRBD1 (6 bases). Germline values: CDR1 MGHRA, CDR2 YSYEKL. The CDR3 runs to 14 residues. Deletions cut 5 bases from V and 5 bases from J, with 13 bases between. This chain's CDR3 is CASSNDPGDQPQHF. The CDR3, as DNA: TGCGCCAGCAGCAACGACCCAGGGGATCAGCCCCAGCATTTT.

CDR3 amino acids: CASSSTFRDSADTQYF. The CDR3 bases are TGTGCCAGCAGCTCAACCTTCAGGGATTCCGCAGATACGCAGTATTTT. The gene calls are TRBV7-9 and TRBJ2-3; tentatively, D is TRBD1 (5 bases). The CDR3 loop spans 16 amino acids. Trimming removed 4 bases at V and 4 bases at J, with 18 bases between. Per germline, CDR1 SEHNR and CDR2 FQNEAQ (reference sequence).

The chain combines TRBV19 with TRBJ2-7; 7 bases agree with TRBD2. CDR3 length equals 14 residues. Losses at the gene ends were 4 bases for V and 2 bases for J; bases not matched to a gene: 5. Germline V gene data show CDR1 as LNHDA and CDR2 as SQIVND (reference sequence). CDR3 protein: CASSTNRGAYEQYF. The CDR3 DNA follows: TGTGCCAGTAGTACCAACCGGGGGGCCTACGAGCAGTACTTC. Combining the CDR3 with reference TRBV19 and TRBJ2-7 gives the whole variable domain DGGITQSPKYLFRKEGQNVTLSCEQNLNHDAMYWYRQDPGQGLRLIYYSQIVNDFQKGDIAEGYSVSREKKESFPLTVTSAQKNPTAFYLCASSTNRGAYEQYFGPGTRLTVT.

CDR3 sequence reads: CASSLGPGRAQFF. The CDR3 DNA reads TGTGCCAGCAGCTTAGGGCCGGGGCGGGCGCAGTTCTTC. The chain couples TRBV7-7 to TRBJ2-1; tentatively, D is TRBD1 or TRBD2 (5 bases each). Germline V gene sequence: CDR1 SSHAT, CDR2 FNYEAQ (reference sequence). Deletions cut 1 base from V and 12 bases from J, with 13 bases between. CDR3 length equals 13 residues.

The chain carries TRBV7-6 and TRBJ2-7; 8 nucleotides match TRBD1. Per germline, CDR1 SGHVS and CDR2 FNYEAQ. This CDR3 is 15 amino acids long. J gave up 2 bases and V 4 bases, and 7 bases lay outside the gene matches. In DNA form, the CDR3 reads TGTGCCAGCAGCTCGGGGACAGGCGCTACCTACGAGCAGTACTTC. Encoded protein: CASSSGTGATYEQYF.

The CDR3 region is CASSSGTSGRSEQYF. In DNA, the CDR3 is TGTGCCAGCAGTTCCGGGACTAGCGGGAGATCCGAGCAGTACTTC. The rearrangement uses TRBV27 and TRBJ2-7; 14 nucleotides align to TRBD2. The germline gives CDR1 MNHEY, CDR2 SMNVEV (reference sequence). CDR3 length: 15 amino acids. V was pared by 4 bases and J by 6 bases, with 5 bases of the junction left unmatched.

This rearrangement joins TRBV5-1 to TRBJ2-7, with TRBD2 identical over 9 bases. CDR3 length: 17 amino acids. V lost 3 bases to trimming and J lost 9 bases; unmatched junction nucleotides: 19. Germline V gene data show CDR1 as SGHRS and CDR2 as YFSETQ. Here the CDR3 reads CASSSMSSGDLLRWQYF. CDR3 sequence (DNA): TGCGCCAGCAGCTCTATGTCTAGCGGGGATCTGCTAAGATGGCAGTACTTC.

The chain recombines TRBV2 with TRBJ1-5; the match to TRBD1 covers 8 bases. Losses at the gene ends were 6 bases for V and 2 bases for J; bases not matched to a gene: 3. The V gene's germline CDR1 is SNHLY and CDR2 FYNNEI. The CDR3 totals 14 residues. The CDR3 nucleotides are TGTGCCAGCAGGCCGACAGGGGGCAATCAGCCCCAGCATTTT. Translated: CASRPTGGNQPQHF.

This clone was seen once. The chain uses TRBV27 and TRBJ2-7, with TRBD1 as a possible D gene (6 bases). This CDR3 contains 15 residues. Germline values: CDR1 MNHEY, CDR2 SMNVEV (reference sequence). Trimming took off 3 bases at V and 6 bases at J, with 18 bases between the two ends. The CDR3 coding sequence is TGTGCCAGCAGTTTGTTGGCAGGGGTACAGGGCGAGCAGTACTTC. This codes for CASSLLAGVQGEQYF.

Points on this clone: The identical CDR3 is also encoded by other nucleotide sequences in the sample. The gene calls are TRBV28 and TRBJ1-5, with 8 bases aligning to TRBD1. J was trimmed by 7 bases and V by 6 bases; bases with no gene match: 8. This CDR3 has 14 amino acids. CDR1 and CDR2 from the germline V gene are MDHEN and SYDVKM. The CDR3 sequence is CASSLGQGGQPQHF. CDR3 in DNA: TGTGCCAGCAGCTTAGGACAGGGAGGCCAGCCCCAGCATTTT.

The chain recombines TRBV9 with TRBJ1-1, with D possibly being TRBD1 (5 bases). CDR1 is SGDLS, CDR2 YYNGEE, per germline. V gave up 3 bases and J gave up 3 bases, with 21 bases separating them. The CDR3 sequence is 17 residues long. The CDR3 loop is CASSALQGFAFYTEAFF. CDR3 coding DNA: TGTGCCAGCAGCGCTCTCCAGGGTTTTGCCTTCTACACTGAAGCTTTCTTT.

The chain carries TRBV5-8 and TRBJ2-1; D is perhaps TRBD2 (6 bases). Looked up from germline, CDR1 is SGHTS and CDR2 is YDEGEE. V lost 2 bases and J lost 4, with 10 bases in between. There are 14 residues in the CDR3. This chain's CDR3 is CASSFGTLYNEQFF. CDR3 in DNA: TGTGCCAGCAGCTTTGGGACTCTATACAATGAGCAGTTCTTC.

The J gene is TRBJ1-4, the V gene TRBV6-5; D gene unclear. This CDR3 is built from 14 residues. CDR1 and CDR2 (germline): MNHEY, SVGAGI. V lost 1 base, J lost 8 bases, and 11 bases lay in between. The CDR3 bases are TGTGCCAGCAGTTACTTGGCAATCGGCGAAAAACTGTTTTTT. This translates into CASSYLAIGEKLFF.

In nucleotides, the CDR3 is TGCGCCAGCAGCTTCGGACCCAACTACGAGCAGTACTTC. Protein sequence: CASSFGPNYEQYF. This sequence joins TRBV5-1 and TRBJ2-7, with no clear D. Trimming took off 2 bases at V and 3 bases at J, with 9 bases between the two ends. The CDR3 contains 13 residues. Germline V gives CDR1 SGHRS, CDR2 YFSETQ.

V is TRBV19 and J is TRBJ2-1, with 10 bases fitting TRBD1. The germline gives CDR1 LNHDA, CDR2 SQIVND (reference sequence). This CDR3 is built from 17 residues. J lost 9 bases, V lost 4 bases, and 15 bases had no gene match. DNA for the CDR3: TGTGCCAGTAGTACTCGTGCGGATACGACAGGGGGCATTGAGCAGTTCTTC. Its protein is CASSTRADTTGGIEQFF.

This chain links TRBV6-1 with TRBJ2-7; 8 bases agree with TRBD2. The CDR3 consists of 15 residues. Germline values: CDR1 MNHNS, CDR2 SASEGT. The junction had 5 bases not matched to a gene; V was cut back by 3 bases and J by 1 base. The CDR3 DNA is TGTGCCAGCAGTGAGTTTAGCGGGATTTCCTACGAGCAGTACTTC. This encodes CASSEFSGISYEQYF.

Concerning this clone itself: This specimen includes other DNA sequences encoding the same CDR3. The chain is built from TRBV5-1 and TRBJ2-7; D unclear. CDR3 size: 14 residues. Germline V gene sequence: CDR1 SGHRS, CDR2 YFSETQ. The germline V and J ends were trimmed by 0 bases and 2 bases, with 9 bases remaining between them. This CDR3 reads CASSLVGQTYEQYF. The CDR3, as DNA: TGCGCCAGCAGCTTGGTTGGCCAGACCTACGAGCAGTACTTC. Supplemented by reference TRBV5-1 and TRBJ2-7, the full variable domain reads KAGVTQTPRYLIKTRGQQVTLSCSPISGHRSVSWYQQTPGQGLQFLFEYFSETQRNKGNFPGRFSGRQFSNSRSEMNVSTLELGDSALYLCASSLVGQTYEQYFGPGTRLTVT.

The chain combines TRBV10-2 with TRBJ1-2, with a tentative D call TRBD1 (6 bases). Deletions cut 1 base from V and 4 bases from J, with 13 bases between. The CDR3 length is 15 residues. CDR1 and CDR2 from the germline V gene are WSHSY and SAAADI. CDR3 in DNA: TGCGCCAGCAGTGAGTTGGGGGGCTATGGCTATGGCTACACCTTC. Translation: CASSELGGYGYGYTF.

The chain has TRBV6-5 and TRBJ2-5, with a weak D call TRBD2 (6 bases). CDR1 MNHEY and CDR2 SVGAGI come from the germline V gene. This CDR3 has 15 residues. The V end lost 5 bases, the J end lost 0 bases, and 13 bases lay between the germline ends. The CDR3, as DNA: TGTGCCAGCAGTACGGGACTGTCCTACCAAGAGACCCAGTACTTC. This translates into CASSTGLSYQETQYF.

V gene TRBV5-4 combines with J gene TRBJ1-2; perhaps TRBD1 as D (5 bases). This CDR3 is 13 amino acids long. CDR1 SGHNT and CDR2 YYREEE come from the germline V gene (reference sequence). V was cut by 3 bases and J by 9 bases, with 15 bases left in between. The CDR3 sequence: CASSWGDYGSYTF. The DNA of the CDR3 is TGTGCCAGCAGCTGGGGCGACTATGGCAGCTACACCTTC.

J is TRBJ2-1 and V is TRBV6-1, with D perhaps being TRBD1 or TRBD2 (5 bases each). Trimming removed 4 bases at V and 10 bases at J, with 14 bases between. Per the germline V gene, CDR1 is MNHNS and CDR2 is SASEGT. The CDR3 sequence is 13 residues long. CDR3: CASSGTGAVEQFF. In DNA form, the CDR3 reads TGTGCCAGCAGTGGGACCGGGGCGGTGGAGCAGTTCTTC.

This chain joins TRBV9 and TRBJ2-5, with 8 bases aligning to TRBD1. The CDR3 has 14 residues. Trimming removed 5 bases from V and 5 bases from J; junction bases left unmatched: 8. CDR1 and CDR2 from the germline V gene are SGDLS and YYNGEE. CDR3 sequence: CASSDRGGWETQYF. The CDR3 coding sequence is TGTGCCAGCAGTGACAGGGGTGGGTGGGAGACCCAGTACTTC.